This record concerns one T cell receptor beta chain sequence. Its antigen is as yet unknown. The entry originates in a study of blood T cells in healthy people across ages. Study observations and caveats: Long-lived donors had more naive CD4+ cells and higher diversity than aged donors.

PCR was performed a second time for roughly 7 to 12 cycles using a sample-barcoded 5' primer and a J-beta primer mix. TCRdb ran MiXCR on the 5' RACE reads and lists one entry per CDR3 protein. Of fewer than 650,000 distinct CDR3 sequences listed, roughly a quarter are singletons. Trimming at V came to 3 bases and at J to 5 bases, leaving 3 bases not matched to a gene. There are 13 residues in the CDR3. Germline CDR1 reads LNHNV; CDR2 reads YYDKDF (reference sequence). The study drew donors from healthy Caucasian individuals in Russia aged 6 to 90. The same data also went into a second study, on T cells of mothers and their children.

The sample consisted of blood. The source of this sequence is a boy aged 2 to 9 in good health. V and J are TRBV15 and TRBJ2-5; TRBD1 aligns across 7 bases. Here the CDR3 reads CATSSRGPETQYF. CDR3 bases: TGTGCCACCAGCAGTAGGGGGCCGGAGACCCAGTACTTC.